These 28 T cell receptor beta chains were sequenced from one sample in a study of cytomegalovirus exposure and HLA in healthy donors. Profiling relied on immunoSEQ multiplex PCR, and the TCRdb table lists in-frame clones only, not all of them. Of 250,000 to 400,000 clones in the sample, nearly 90% are singletons; the top ten hold around 0.96%. The sequenced sample consisted of PBMCs. These receptors were taken from a man aged 25-40 years in good health and CMV-seronegative.

The chain has TRBV19 and TRBJ2-5; the D gene is possibly TRBD2 (6 bases). The CDR3 loop spans 13 amino acids. Looked up from germline, CDR1 is LNHDA and CDR2 is SQIVND (reference sequence). Trimming removed 3 bases at V and 6 bases at J, with 11 bases between. The CDR3 region is CASSIGSGKTQYF. In DNA, the CDR3 is TGTGCCAGTAGTATCGGTAGCGGAAAGACCCAGTACTTC.

This clone turned up a few times. The V gene is TRBV4-2, the J gene TRBJ2-3; 10 bases map to TRBD2. The CDR3 is 15 residues long. Germline V gives CDR1 LGHNA, CDR2 YNFKEQ. J was trimmed by 2 bases and V by 2 bases; bases with no gene match: 1. The chain's CDR3 is CASSQLAGDTDTQYF. CDR3 bases: TGTGCCAGCAGCCAACTAGCGGGGGACACAGATACGCAGTATTTT.

This chain connects TRBV5-6 to TRBJ2-6; D may be TRBD1 (6 bases). Germline V lookup: CDR1 SGHDT, CDR2 YYEEEE. CDR3 length: 17 residues. Trimming cost V 3 bases and J 2 bases, with 15 bases left between them. The CDR3, as DNA: TGTGCCAGCAGCTGGGGTTTGTCAGGGGCTGGGGCCAACGTCCTGACTTTC. Translation: CASSWGLSGAGANVLTF.

The CDR3 sequence is CARSWARGLGYGYTF. The CDR3, as DNA: TGTGCCAGAAGCTGGGCAAGGGGGTTGGGTTATGGCTACACCTTC. V is TRBV5-3 and J is TRBJ1-2; D is possibly TRBD1 (6 bases). TRBV5-3 is annotated as an ORF whose role is uncertain. The length of the CDR3 is 15 residues. V lost 3 bases and J lost 5, with 17 bases in between.

V usage is TRBV19 and J usage is TRBJ1-5; D is undetermined. The CDR3 totals 13 residues. Germline V gene data show CDR1 as LNHDA and CDR2 as SQIVND (reference sequence). V was clipped by 3 bases and J by 8 bases, with 11 bases between them. CDR3 sequence (DNA): TGTGCCAGTAGTATGGCCAGACATAAGCCCCAGCATTTT. The encoded protein is CASSMARHKPQHF.

This chain links TRBV5-4 with TRBJ1-2; 8 positions agree with TRBD1. This CDR3 has 16 amino acids. CDR1 and CDR2 from the germline V gene are SGHNT and YYREEE (reference sequence). J lost 8 bases, V lost 1 base, and 13 bases had no gene match. The CDR3 DNA reads as TGTGCCAGCAGCTTGTTAGGACAGGGCTTTTCCTACGGCTACACCTTC. Its protein product is CASSLLGQGFSYGYTF. Drawing the rest from reference TRBV5-4 and TRBJ1-2, the complete variable domain is ETGVTQSPTHLIKTRGQQVTLRCSSQSGHNTVSWYQQALGQGPQFIFQYYREEENGRGNFPPRFSGLQFPNYSSELNVNALELDDSALYLCASSLLGQGFSYGYTFGSGTRLTVV.

This clone was observed once. This rearrangement joins TRBV27 to TRBJ1-1; 9 nucleotides agree with TRBD1. V lost 6 bases to trimming and J lost 0 bases; unmatched junction nucleotides: 8. This CDR3 is 16 amino acids long. The V gene's germline CDR1 is MNHEY and CDR2 SMNVEV (reference sequence). CDR3 sequence reads: CASRGTGLYMNTEAFF. CDR3 in DNA: TGTGCCAGCAGGGGGACAGGGTTATACATGAACACTGAAGCTTTCTTT.

The gene calls are TRBV6-6 and TRBJ2-1; 8 bases match TRBD1. V was pared by 6 bases and J by 1 base, with 5 bases of the junction left unmatched. Germline assignment: CDR1 MNHNY and CDR2 SVGAGI (reference sequence). The CDR3 spans 15 residues. CDR3 residues: CASSSHRGSYNEQFF. CDR3 DNA sequence: TGTGCCAGCAGCTCCCACAGGGGGTCCTACAATGAGCAGTTCTTC.

This chain uses TRBV7-9 with TRBJ2-7, with D possibly TRBD1 on 6 matching bases. This CDR3 has 16 residues. The germline V and J ends were trimmed by 5 bases and 3 bases, with 20 bases remaining between them. CDR1 SEHNR and CDR2 FQNEAQ come from the germline V gene (reference sequence). The chain's CDR3 is CASSLRTGTLVYEQYF. The DNA for the CDR3 is TGTGCCAGCAGCCTCCGGACCGGGACACTAGTCTACGAGCAGTACTTC.

The chain links TRBV7-2 to TRBJ2-3, with TRBD2 as a possible D gene (5 bases). Per the germline V gene, CDR1 is SGHTA and CDR2 is FQGNSA. V lost 5 bases to trimming and J lost 6 bases, with 21 bases between them. The CDR3 is 16 residues long. The CDR3 region is CASSPRLVVPGDTQYF. DNA for the CDR3: TGTGCCAGCAGCCCAAGACTGGTGGTTCCGGGGGATACGCAGTATTTT.

This chain connects TRBV13 to TRBJ2-2, with D hard to call. The CDR3 length is 14 residues. Germline V gene lookup returns CDR1 PRHDT and CDR2 FYEKMQ (reference sequence). V lost 3 bases and J 5 bases, leaving 10 bases between the germline ends. The chain's CDR3 is CASSLNRRTGELFF. DNA of the CDR3: TGTGCCAGCAGCTTGAATCGGAGAACCGGGGAGCTGTTTTTT.

This chain uses TRBV30 with TRBJ2-3; 13 bases fit TRBD2. The trim removed 5 bases at V and 5 bases at J, leaving 7 bases unmatched. This CDR3 is 15 amino acids long. Germline lookup yields CDR1 GTSNPN and CDR2 SVGIG (reference sequence). CDR3 in amino acids: CAWGYTSGGGDTQYF. The DNA for the CDR3 is TGTGCCTGGGGCTACACTAGCGGGGGGGGAGATACGCAGTATTTT.

V and J are TRBV18 and TRBJ2-7; tentatively, D is TRBD1 (6 bases). This CDR3 has 15 amino acids. Germline V gene sequence: CDR1 KGHSH, CDR2 LQKENI. The germline V and J ends were trimmed by 5 bases and 4 bases, with 18 bases remaining between them. CDR3 protein: CASSSLTGNIYEQYF. The CDR3 DNA sequence: TGTGCCAGCTCATCCCTTACAGGGAATATATACGAGCAGTACTTC.

This sequence joins TRBV9 and TRBJ1-2, with D tentatively TRBD1 (6 bases). Germline CDR1 is SGDLS and CDR2 is YYNGEE. Trimming left V 5 bases short and J 2 bases short, with 13 bases between. The CDR3 spans 14 residues. CDR3 residues: CASRTTGTNYGYTF. In nucleotides, the CDR3 is TGTGCCAGCAGGACAACCGGGACAAACTATGGCTACACCTTC.

The rearrangement links TRBV9 to TRBJ1-2; D is undetermined. CDR1 is SGDLS and CDR2 is YYNGEE in the germline V gene. The CDR3 length is 14 residues. Trimming stripped 0 bases from V and 1 base from J, with 7 bases between. The CDR3 loop is CASSVASGNYGYTF. The DNA for the CDR3 is TGTGCCAGCAGCGTAGCTTCCGGTAACTATGGCTACACCTTC. The full variable domain, completed using reference TRBV9 and TRBJ1-2, is DSGVTQTPKHLITATGQRVTLRCSPRSGDLSVYWYQQSLDQGLQFLIQYYNGEERAKGNILERFSAQQFPDLHSELNLSSLELGDSALYFCASSVASGNYGYTFGSGTRLTVV.

V is TRBV2 and J is TRBJ2-1; 10 positions agree with TRBD1. Unmatched junction bases numbered 2, after V lost 8 bases and J lost 4 bases. CDR3 length equals 13 residues. From germline, CDR1 is SNHLY and CDR2 FYNNEI. CDR3 amino acids: CASSGQGYNEQFF. CDR3 coding DNA: TGTGCCAGCTCGGGACAGGGGTACAATGAGCAGTTCTTC.

The rearrangement joins TRBV5-4 to TRBJ2-2; no clear D. This CDR3 spans 14 amino acids. V was cut by 4 bases and J by 3 bases, with 10 bases left in between. Germline CDR1 and CDR2: SGHNT and YYREEE (reference sequence). The CDR3 DNA sequence: TGTGCCAGCAGCAAACCGGTGGACACCGGGGAGCTGTTTTTT. Translation: CASSKPVDTGELFF.

The count of this clone is one. This same CDR3 is encoded by further DNA sequences in the sample. The chain couples TRBV27 to TRBJ2-1; 8 nucleotides match TRBD2. The germline V gene has CDR1 MNHEY and CDR2 SMNVEV (reference sequence). CDR3 size: 14 residues. V lost 4 bases, J lost 2 bases, and 1 base stayed unmatched. The DNA for the CDR3 is TGTGCCAGCAGTTCCGGGGGGGCCTACAATGAGCAGTTCTTC. Translated, it gives CASSSGGAYNEQFF.

This chain joins TRBV4-1 and TRBJ2-7, with TRBD2 as a possible D gene (5 bases). The germline gives CDR1 MGHRA, CDR2 YSYEKL. Trimming left V 1 base short and J 0 bases short, with 10 bases between. This CDR3 comprises 15 residues. The CDR3 is CASSQGSGNSYEQYF. CDR3 bases: TGCGCCAGCAGCCAAGGCTCGGGGAACTCCTACGAGCAGTACTTC.

This clone has just one count. The chain joins TRBV9 to TRBJ2-3, with TRBD2 as a possible D gene (7 bases). Germline V lookup: CDR1 SGDLS, CDR2 YYNGEE. V was cut by 3 bases and J by 2 bases, with 10 bases left in between. The CDR3 spans 14 residues. Here the CDR3 DNA reads TGTGCCAGCAGCGCCCGGGGGGCCACAGATACGCAGTATTTT. Its protein is CASSARGATDTQYF.

The rearrangement links TRBV4-3 to TRBJ1-3, with D tentatively TRBD1 (6 bases). The ends were cut back, 0 bases at V and 0 bases at J, with 15 bases in the middle. The CDR3 loop spans 18 amino acids. Germline assignment: CDR1 LGHNA and CDR2 YSLEER. The CDR3 nucleotides are TGCGCCAGCAGCCAAGACAGGGGAGTCTCGAGCTCTGGAAACACCATATATTTT. This codes for CASSQDRGVSSSGNTIYF.

This sequence joins TRBV5-1 and TRBJ1-3, with 8 bases that match TRBD1. CDR3 length: 15 amino acids. Germline V gene sequence: CDR1 SGHRS, CDR2 YFSETQ. The V and J ends lost 5 bases and 2 bases, in that order; junction bases with no gene match: 6. CDR3 in amino acids: CASRPDRAPGNTIYF. CDR3 nucleotide sequence: TGCGCCAGCAGACCGGACAGGGCACCTGGAAACACCATATATTTT.

Here the CDR3 DNA reads TGTGCCAGCAGGACGACAGGGGGCGTTGGCTACACCTTC. This codes for CASRTTGGVGYTF. The rearrangement joins TRBV28 to TRBJ1-2; 10 bases are a match to TRBD1. The CDR3 loop spans 13 amino acids. The V gene's germline CDR1 is MDHEN and CDR2 SYDVKM. Trimming at V came to 6 bases and at J to 7 bases, leaving 5 bases not matched to a gene.

The chain uses TRBV5-1 and TRBJ1-1; tentatively, D is TRBD1 (6 bases). The V end lost 3 bases, the J end lost 2 bases, and 11 bases lay between the germline ends. The CDR3 totals 14 residues. Germline V gene data show CDR1 as SGHRS and CDR2 as YFSETQ. The CDR3 DNA follows: TGCGCCAGCAGCTCGGGACATCCTAACACTGAAGCTTTCTTT. Translation: CASSSGHPNTEAFF.

This clone was detected only once. V is TRBV11-2 and J is TRBJ1-1, with a tentative D call TRBD1 (5 bases). V lost 1 base, J lost 1 base, and 10 bases lay in between. CDR1 SGHAT and CDR2 FQNNGV come from the germline V gene. This CDR3 contains 15 residues. Here the CDR3 reads CASSLAGPRNTEAFF. DNA of the CDR3: TGTGCCAGCAGCTTAGCAGGGCCTAGGAACACTGAAGCTTTCTTT. Based on the CDR3 plus reference TRBV11-2 and TRBJ1-1, the full variable domain is EAGVAQSPRYKIIEKRQSVAFWCNPISGHATLYWYQQILGQGPKLLIQFQNNGVVDDSQLPKDRFSAERLKGVDSTLKIQPAKLEDSAVYLCASSLAGPRNTEAFFGQGTRLTVV.

The chain joins TRBV5-6 to TRBJ2-3; TRBD2 aligns across 11 bases. The CDR3 totals 16 residues. V gave up 4 bases and J gave up 5 bases; unmatched junction bases: 9. Germline CDR1 is SGHDT and CDR2 is YYEEEE. CDR3 nucleotides: TGTGCCAGCAGCGCCTTAGCGGGGGGGCGGGGAGATACGCAGTATTTT. It specifies CASSALAGGRGDTQYF.

J is TRBJ2-1 and V is TRBV6-1; D gene ambiguous. V was clipped by 8 bases and J by 5 bases, with 16 bases between them. This CDR3 has 14 amino acids. Germline V gene sequence: CDR1 MNHNS, CDR2 SASEGT. The CDR3 is CASDPKWANNEQFF. Here the CDR3 DNA reads TGTGCCAGCGACCCGAAATGGGCTAACAATGAGCAGTTCTTC.

V gene TRBV6-5 combines with J gene TRBJ2-7, with D maybe TRBD1 (5 bases). V dropped 2 bases and J dropped 2 bases, with 7 bases sitting between them. Germline assignment: CDR1 MNHEY and CDR2 SVGAGI. This CDR3 is built from 13 residues. In DNA form, the CDR3 reads TGTGCCAGCAGTTACGGGGCAGCCTACGAGCAGTACTTC. Protein product: CASSYGAAYEQYF.